The 5 T cell receptor beta chains listed next were all sequenced from one sample in a study of blood T cell repertoires in COVID-19. The repertoire was sequenced with immunoSEQ multiplex PCR; TCRdb's copy has only in-frame clones and lacks some. The data show approximately 28,000 clones, around 89% seen once. The specimen was peripheral blood. Source of these receptors: a human donor in a cohort sampled during active COVID-19.

The chain joins TRBV6-4 to TRBJ2-1; weak D call: TRBD1 (6 bases). V was cut by 6 bases and J by 5 bases, with 20 bases left in between. The CDR3 spans 16 residues. Germline-derived CDR1 and CDR2 are MRHNA and SNTAGT. The CDR3 sequence: CASSPLDSLADNEQFF. CDR3 DNA sequence: TGTGCCAGCAGCCCCCTGGACAGCTTAGCTGACAATGAGCAGTTCTTC.

This sequence joins TRBV6-2 or TRBV6-3 and TRBJ1-2, with TRBD1 matching 9 bases. Germline CDR1 MNHEY, CDR2 SVGEGT. The junction had 5 bases not matched to a gene; V was cut back by 4 bases and J by 11 bases. This CDR3 region has 12 residues. The CDR3 protein is CASSLNDRGYTF. In DNA, the CDR3 is TGTGCCAGCAGTTTAAACGACAGGGGGTACACCTTC.

The rearrangement joins TRBV5-1 to TRBJ2-3; 13 nucleotides align to TRBD2. This CDR3 spans 16 amino acids. The germline V gene has CDR1 SGHRS and CDR2 YFSETQ. Germline trimming cut 4 bases from V and 2 bases from J; bases unmatched to any gene: 4. CDR3: CASSGGLAGITDTQYF. Here the CDR3 DNA reads TGCGCCAGCAGCGGGGGACTAGCGGGGATCACAGATACGCAGTATTTT.

This sequence joins TRBV11-2 and TRBJ2-5; 8 bases match TRBD1. Germline CDR1 is SGHAT and CDR2 is FQNNGV. V gave up 5 bases and J gave up 2 bases; unmatched junction bases: 7. This CDR3 region has 15 residues. CDR3 DNA sequence: TGTGCCAGCAGCACAGGGGGGAACCTGCAAGAGACCCAGTACTTC. This codes for CASSTGGNLQETQYF.

This sequence joins TRBV5-6 and TRBJ1-1; the match to TRBD1 covers 7 bases. The CDR3 length is 16 residues. CDR1 is SGHDT, CDR2 YYEEEE, per germline. With V trimmed by 0 bases and J by 0 bases, 5 bases remained unmatched. The CDR3 sequence is CASSLVSGGMNTEAFF. CDR3 sequence (DNA): TGTGCCAGCAGCTTGGTTTCAGGGGGGATGAACACTGAAGCTTTCTTT.